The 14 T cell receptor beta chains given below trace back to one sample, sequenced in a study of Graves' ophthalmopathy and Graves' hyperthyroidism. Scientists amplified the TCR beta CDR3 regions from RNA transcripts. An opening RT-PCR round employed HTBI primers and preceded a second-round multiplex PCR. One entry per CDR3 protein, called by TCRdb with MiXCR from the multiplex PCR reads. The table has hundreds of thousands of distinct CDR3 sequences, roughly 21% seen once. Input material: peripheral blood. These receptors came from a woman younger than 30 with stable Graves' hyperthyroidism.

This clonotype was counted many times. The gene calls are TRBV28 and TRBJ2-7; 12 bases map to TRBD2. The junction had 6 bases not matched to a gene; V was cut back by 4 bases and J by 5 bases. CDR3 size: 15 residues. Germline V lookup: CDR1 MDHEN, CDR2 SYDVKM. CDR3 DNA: TGTGCCAGCAGTTCCCGGACTAGCGGGATTAACGAGCAGTACTTC. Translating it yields CASSSRTSGINEQYF.

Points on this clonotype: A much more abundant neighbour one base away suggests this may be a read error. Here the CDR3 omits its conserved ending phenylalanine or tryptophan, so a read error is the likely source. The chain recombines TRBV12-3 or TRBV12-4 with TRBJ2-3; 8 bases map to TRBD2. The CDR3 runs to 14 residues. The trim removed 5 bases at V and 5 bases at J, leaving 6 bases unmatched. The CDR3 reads CASSPQREIDTQYC. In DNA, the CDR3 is TGTGCCAGCAGTCCCCAGCGGGAGATAGATACGCAGTATTGT.

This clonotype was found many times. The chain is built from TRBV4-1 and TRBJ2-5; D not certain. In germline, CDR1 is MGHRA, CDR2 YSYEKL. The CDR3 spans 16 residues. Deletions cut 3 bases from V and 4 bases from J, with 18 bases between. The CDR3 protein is CASSQGGIRTRETQYF. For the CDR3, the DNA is TGCGCCAGCAGCCAGGGCGGAATCAGAACTCGAGAGACCCAGTACTTC.

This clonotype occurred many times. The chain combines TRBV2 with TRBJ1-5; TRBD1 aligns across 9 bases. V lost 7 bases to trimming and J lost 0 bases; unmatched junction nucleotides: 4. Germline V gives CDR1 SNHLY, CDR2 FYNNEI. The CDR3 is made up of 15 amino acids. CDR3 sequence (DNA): TGTGCCAGCATGCAGGACAGGGGTAGCAATCAGCCCCAGCATTTT. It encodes CASMQDRGSNQPQHF. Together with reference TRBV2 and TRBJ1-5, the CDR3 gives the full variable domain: EPEVTQTPSHQVTQMGQEVILRCVPISNHLYFYWYRQILGQKVEFLVSFYNNEISEKSEIFDDQFSVERPDGSNFTLKIRSTKLEDSAMYFCASMQDRGSNQPQHFGDGTRLSIL.

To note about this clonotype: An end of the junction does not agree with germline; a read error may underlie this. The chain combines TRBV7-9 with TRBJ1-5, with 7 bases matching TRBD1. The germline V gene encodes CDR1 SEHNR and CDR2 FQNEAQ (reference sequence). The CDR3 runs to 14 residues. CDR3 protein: CSSSSTGGNQPQHF. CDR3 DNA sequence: TGTTCCAGCAGCTCCACAGGGGGCAATCAGCCCCAGCATTTT.

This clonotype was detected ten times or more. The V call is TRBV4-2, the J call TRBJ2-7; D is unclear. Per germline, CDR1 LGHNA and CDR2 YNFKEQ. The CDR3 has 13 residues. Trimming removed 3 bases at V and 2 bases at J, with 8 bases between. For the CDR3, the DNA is TGTGCCAGCAGCCACACAGACACCTACGAGCAGTACTTC. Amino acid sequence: CASSHTDTYEQYF.

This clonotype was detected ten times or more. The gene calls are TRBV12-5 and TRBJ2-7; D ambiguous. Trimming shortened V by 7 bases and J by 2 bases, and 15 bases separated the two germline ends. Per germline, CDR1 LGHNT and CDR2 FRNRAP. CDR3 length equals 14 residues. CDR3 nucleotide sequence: TGTGCTAGTGCCCGAGACCCCAGGCCCTACGAGCAGTACTTC. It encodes CASARDPRPYEQYF.

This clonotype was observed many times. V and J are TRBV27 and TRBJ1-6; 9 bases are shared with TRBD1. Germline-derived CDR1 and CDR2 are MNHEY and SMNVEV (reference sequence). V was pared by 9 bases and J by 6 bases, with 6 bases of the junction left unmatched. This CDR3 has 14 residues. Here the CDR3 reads CASHRTGVNSPLHF. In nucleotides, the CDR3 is TGTGCCAGTCATCGGACAGGGGTTAATTCACCCCTCCACTTT.

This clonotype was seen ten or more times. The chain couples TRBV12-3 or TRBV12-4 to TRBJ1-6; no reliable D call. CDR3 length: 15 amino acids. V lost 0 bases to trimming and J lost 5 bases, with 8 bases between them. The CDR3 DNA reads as TGTGCCAGCAGTTTAGCGTGGGGTAATAATTCACCCCTCCACTTT. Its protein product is CASSLAWGNNSPLHF.

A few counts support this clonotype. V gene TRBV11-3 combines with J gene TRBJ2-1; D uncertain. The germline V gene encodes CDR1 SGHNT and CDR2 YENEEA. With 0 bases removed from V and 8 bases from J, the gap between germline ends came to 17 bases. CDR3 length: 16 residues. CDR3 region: CASSLDLNPRADEQFF. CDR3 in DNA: TGTGCCAGCAGCTTAGATCTTAACCCAAGGGCAGATGAGCAGTTCTTC.

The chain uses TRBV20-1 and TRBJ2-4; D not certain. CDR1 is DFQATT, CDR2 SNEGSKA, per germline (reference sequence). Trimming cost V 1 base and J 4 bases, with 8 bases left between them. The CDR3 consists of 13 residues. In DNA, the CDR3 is TGCAGTGCTAGAGGATCCGGGAAAAACATTCAGTACTTC. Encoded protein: CSARGSGKNIQYF.

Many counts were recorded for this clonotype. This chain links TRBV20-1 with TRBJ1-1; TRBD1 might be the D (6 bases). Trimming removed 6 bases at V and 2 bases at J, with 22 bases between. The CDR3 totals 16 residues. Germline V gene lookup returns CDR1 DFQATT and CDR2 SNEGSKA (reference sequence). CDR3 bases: TGCAGTGCCAAATTAGTCTGGGGCAGGGGAAACACTGAAGCTTTCTTT. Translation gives CSAKLVWGRGNTEAFF.

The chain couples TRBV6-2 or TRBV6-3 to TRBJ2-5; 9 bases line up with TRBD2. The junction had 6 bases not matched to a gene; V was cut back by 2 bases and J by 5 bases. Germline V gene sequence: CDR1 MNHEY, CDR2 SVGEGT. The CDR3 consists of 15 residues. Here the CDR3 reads CASSYGTSKLETQYF. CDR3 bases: TGTGCCAGCAGTTACGGGACTAGCAAGCTGGAGACCCAGTACTTC.

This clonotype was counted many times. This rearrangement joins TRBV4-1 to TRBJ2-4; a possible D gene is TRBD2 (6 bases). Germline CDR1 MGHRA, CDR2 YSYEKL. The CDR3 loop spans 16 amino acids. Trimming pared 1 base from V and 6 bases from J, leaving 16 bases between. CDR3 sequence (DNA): TGCGCCAGCAGCCAAGTTTGGACTACCCCGGTAAACATTCAGTACTTC. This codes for CASSQVWTTPVNIQYF.